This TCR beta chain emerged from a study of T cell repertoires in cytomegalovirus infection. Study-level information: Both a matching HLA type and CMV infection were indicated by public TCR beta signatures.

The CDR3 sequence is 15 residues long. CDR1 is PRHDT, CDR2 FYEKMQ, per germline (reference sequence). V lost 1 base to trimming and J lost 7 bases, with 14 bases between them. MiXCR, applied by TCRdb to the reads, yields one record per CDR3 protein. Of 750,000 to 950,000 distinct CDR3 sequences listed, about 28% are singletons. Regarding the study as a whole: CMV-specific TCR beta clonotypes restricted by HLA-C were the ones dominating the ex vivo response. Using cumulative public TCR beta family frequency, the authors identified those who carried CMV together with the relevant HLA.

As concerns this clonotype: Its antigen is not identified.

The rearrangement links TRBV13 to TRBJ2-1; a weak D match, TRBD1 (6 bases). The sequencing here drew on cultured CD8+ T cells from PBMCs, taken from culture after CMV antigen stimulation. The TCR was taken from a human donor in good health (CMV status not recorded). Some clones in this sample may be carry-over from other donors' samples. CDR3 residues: CASSLASQGSNEQFF. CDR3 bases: TGTGCCAGCAGCTTAGCTTCACAGGGATCGAATGAGCAGTTCTTC.